The clone carrying this T cell receptor beta chain was recorded only once. Its matching antigen is unknown. The data are from a study of cytomegalovirus exposure and HLA in healthy donors. Whole-study results and caveats: According to the study, around 150 TCR beta chains were cytomegalovirus-associated.

Separate from the 666-subject first cohort, the roughly 120-subject validation cohort was the one that the donors belonged to. The table came from immunoSEQ multiplex PCR; TCRdb's copy has only in-frame clones and leaves some out. The data contain some 170,000 clones, 85% to 90% of them singletons. The sequencing input was PBMCs. The sequence was obtained from a young woman in good health and CMV-seronegative.

The CDR3 nucleotides are TGTGCCAGCAGTTTATACGGCGGGGCCCAAGAGACCCAGTACTTC. Protein product: CASSLYGGAQETQYF. The chain combines TRBV27 with TRBJ2-5, with D possibly TRBD2 on 6 matching bases. This CDR3 region has 15 residues. The V gene's germline CDR1 is MNHEY and CDR2 SMNVEV (reference sequence). V lost 1 base and J lost 1, with 10 bases in between.